Given below is one T cell receptor beta chain in context. Its antigen is unknown. Use of 60 Vbeta and 13 Jbeta primers characterized the PCR. This table comes from immunoSEQ multiplex PCR, and its TCRdb copy is limited to in-frame clones, with some not included. This sample has 73,000 or so clones, with 75% to 90% found just once. This CDR3 is built from 17 residues. In germline, CDR1 is SGHRS, CDR2 YFSETQ. V lost 0 bases and J 1 base, leaving 15 bases between the germline ends. This entry belongs to a study of cytomegalovirus exposure and HLA in healthy donors. Study-wide results and caveats: In an earlier analysis, in fewer than 700 donors, most V segments appeared productive either ~87% or ~30% of the time. A link between a missense DCLRE1C variant and TCR beta V- and J-gene trimming emerged from a later analysis. In a later analysis, donors in an Asian-associated ancestry cluster reportedly had fewer N-insertions in productive TCRs than the cohort mean.

The material sequenced was PBMCs. The clonotype comes from a human donor in good health. The V call is TRBV5-1, the J call TRBJ2-3; D is possibly TRBD2 (5 bases). The DNA of the CDR3 is TGCGCCAGCAGCTTGGACGCGGGCGGATCCGGCACAGATACGCAGTATTTT. Translating gives CASSLDAGGSGTDTQYF.